A single sample is the source of the 7 T cell receptor beta chains below, sequenced in a study of blood T cells in healthy people across ages. A second PCR of roughly 7 to 11 cycles used a sample-barcoded 5' primer and a J-beta primer mix. TCRdb passed the 5' RACE reads through MiXCR, listing each CDR3 protein once. The sample lists about 1.6 million distinct CDR3 sequences; roughly 32% were seen once. The sample taken for sequencing was blood. Receptors were obtained from a woman aged 30 to 39 in good health.

The J gene is TRBJ2-5, the V gene TRBV7-6, with 11 bases aligning to TRBD1. The CDR3 covers 15 residues. Germline V CDR1 and CDR2: SGHVS, FNYEAQ. With 7 bases clipped from V and 5 bases from J, the junction kept 9 bases outside the gene matches. CDR3 amino acids: CASISGTGGYETQYF. The CDR3 nucleotides are TGTGCCAGCATCTCCGGGACAGGGGGGTATGAGACCCAGTACTTC.

This clonotype has just a few counts. A read error may be the cause here, since a much bigger clone is one base away. The gene calls are TRBV20-1 and TRBJ2-3; no definite D call. Trimming stripped 3 bases from V and 1 base from J, with 5 bases between. Germline assignment: CDR1 DFQATT and CDR2 SNEGSKA (reference sequence). This CDR3 contains 12 residues. CDR3 region: CSASWGTDTQYF. CDR3 coding DNA: TGCAGTGCTAGTTGGGGCACAGATACGCAGTATTTT.

This clonotype was seen a single time. The CDR3 DNA reads TGCAGTGCTAGGTCAACCGGGACTAGTCGGGTCAATGAGCAGTTCTTC. Translated, it gives CSARSTGTSRVNEQFF. V and J are TRBV20-1 and TRBJ2-1; TRBD2 aligns across 8 bases. CDR3 length: 16 amino acids. J was trimmed by 6 bases and V by 3 bases; bases with no gene match: 13. CDR1 and CDR2 (germline): DFQATT, SNEGSKA (reference sequence).

The rearrangement uses TRBV20-1 and TRBJ2-1; TRBD1 might be the D (8 bases). Between the trimmed V and J ends, which lost 3 bases and 9 bases, there was a span of 15 bases. The CDR3 is 13 residues long. CDR1 DFQATT and CDR2 SNEGSKA come from the germline V gene (reference sequence). The CDR3 DNA is TGCAGTGCTAGGCGACAGGGGAGGGGTGAGCAGTTCTTC. As protein: CSARRQGRGEQFF.

This chain links TRBV27 with TRBJ2-5; 10 nucleotides align to TRBD1. J lost 11 bases, V lost 5 bases, and 17 bases had no gene match. In germline, CDR1 is MNHEY, CDR2 SMNVEV (reference sequence). This CDR3 contains 16 residues. CDR3: CASSSFRTGGLKEQYF. For the CDR3, the DNA is TGTGCCAGCAGTAGCTTCCGGACAGGGGGTCTGAAGGAGCAGTACTTC.

This clonotype has just a few counts. This chain's CDR3 is CSVGDRQSYNEQFF. The DNA of the CDR3 is TGCAGCGTTGGGGACCGGCAATCCTACAATGAGCAGTTCTTC. This chain links TRBV29-1 with TRBJ2-1; D is possibly TRBD1 or TRBD2 (5 bases each). Trimming cost V 4 bases and J 1 base, with 11 bases left between them. There are 14 residues in the CDR3. Germline CDR1 is SQVTM and CDR2 is ANQGSEA.

The rearrangement links TRBV28 to TRBJ2-5; 8 nucleotides agree with TRBD1. Germline CDR1 MDHEN, CDR2 SYDVKM. This CDR3 is built from 12 residues. The CDR3, as DNA: TGTGCTGGGGGAGGACAGGGAGCGACCCAGTACTTC. This sequence encodes CAGGGQGATQYF.